The 28 T cell receptor beta chains presented below share a single source sample, sequenced in a study of cytomegalovirus exposure and HLA in healthy donors. The PCR was carried out with 60 Vbeta primers and 13 Jbeta primers. TCRdb's copy holds only in-frame clones and misses some; the assay was immunoSEQ multiplex PCR. The table lists roughly 170,000 clones, more than 60% of them singletons. Input material: PBMCs. The receptor set was obtained from a woman under 40 in good health and CMV-seropositive.

The chain uses TRBV11-3 and TRBJ2-5; D ambiguous. The germline V and J ends were trimmed by 3 bases and 2 bases, with 7 bases remaining between them. Germline V gene lookup returns CDR1 SGHNT and CDR2 YENEEA. The CDR3 totals 13 residues. The CDR3 DNA is TGTGCCAGCAGCTTCGACTTACAAGAGACCCAGTACTTC. As protein: CASSFDLQETQYF.

The chain uses TRBV5-1 and TRBJ2-1; the match to TRBD2 covers 11 bases. This CDR3 is built from 14 residues. Germline V gene data show CDR1 as SGHRS and CDR2 as YFSETQ. The V gene end was trimmed by 9 bases and the J gene end by 7 bases; junction bases not matched to a gene: 9. The CDR3 sequence is CATRLAGSENEQFF. The CDR3 coding sequence is TGCGCCACCCGACTAGCGGGGTCAGAAAATGAGCAGTTCTTC.

The DNA for the CDR3 is TGTGCCAGCTCACCACCCGCAGGCAGACCCTACGAGCAGTACTTC. The encoded protein is CASSPPAGRPYEQYF. The rearrangement uses TRBV18 and TRBJ2-7, with unresolved D. This CDR3 is built from 15 residues. The ends were cut back, 0 bases at V and 2 bases at J, with 11 bases in the middle. Germline CDR1 reads KGHSH; CDR2 reads LQKENI.

The DNA of the CDR3 is TGCAGCGTGGCCGACAGTGATCAGCCCCAGCATTTT. This codes for CSVADSDQPQHF. This chain uses TRBV29-1 with TRBJ1-5; D perhaps matches TRBD1 (5 bases). V shed 6 bases and J shed 5 bases, with 11 bases lying between them. CDR1 and CDR2 (germline): SQVTM, ANQGSEA. The CDR3 runs 12 residues.

The V gene is TRBV5-1, the J gene TRBJ2-3; a possible D gene is TRBD1 (6 bases). Trimming stripped 1 base from V and 0 bases from J, with 9 bases between. CDR1 and CDR2 from the germline V gene are SGHRS and YFSETQ. The length of the CDR3 is 15 residues. CDR3 bases: TGCGCCAGCAGCTTGAGGACAGCCAGCACAGATACGCAGTATTTT. Protein sequence: CASSLRTASTDTQYF.

This clone was counted once. This chain joins TRBV4-1 and TRBJ1-5; D might be TRBD1 (6 bases). The germline V gene encodes CDR1 MGHRA and CDR2 YSYEKL. The CDR3 has 15 amino acids. The V end lost 2 bases, the J end lost 1 base, and 9 bases lay between the germline ends. In DNA, the CDR3 is TGCGCCAGCAGCCAATACCAGGGGAGCAATCAGCCCCAGCATTTT. This translates into CASSQYQGSNQPQHF.

The chain uses TRBV2 and TRBJ2-5; 14 nucleotides align to TRBD2. The CDR3 length is 15 residues. The junction had 8 bases not matched to a gene; V was cut back by 10 bases and J by 4 bases. Germline V lookup: CDR1 SNHLY, CDR2 FYNNEI. CDR3 sequence (DNA): TGTGCCATCCAAGGACTAGCGGGAGGTGGAGAGACCCAGTACTTC. Protein: CAIQGLAGGGETQYF.

The count of this clone is one. The chain uses TRBV28 and TRBJ2-6; the match to TRBD1 covers 7 bases. CDR3 length equals 19 residues. Germline V CDR1 and CDR2: MDHEN, SYDVKM. Unmatched junction bases numbered 16, after V lost 6 bases and J lost 2 bases. The CDR3 protein is CASRPMTGFVQTGANVLTF. In DNA form, the CDR3 reads TGTGCCAGCAGACCGATGACAGGGTTCGTTCAGACTGGGGCCAACGTCCTGACTTTC.

This clone was seen a handful of times. The rearrangement joins TRBV29-1 to TRBJ2-2, with a possible D match to TRBD2 (5 bases). V lost 4 bases, J lost 1 base, and 10 bases lay in between. CDR3 length: 14 residues. Germline V gene data show CDR1 as SQVTM and CDR2 as ANQGSEA. CDR3 sequence (DNA): TGCAGCGTTGGGGGAGCCGTGAACACCGGGGAGCTGTTTTTT. It specifies CSVGGAVNTGELFF.

V is TRBV4-1 and J is TRBJ1-5; TRBD1 is a possible D gene (6 bases). Germline-derived CDR1 and CDR2 are MGHRA and YSYEKL. The CDR3 extends over 15 amino acids. The ends were cut back, 1 base at V and 3 bases at J, with 10 bases in the middle. The CDR3 DNA is TGCGCCAGCAGCCAAGGCGCAGGGGTCAATCAGCCCCAGCATTTT. Translation: CASSQGAGVNQPQHF.

The rearrangement joins TRBV11-1 to TRBJ2-2, with 9 bases matching TRBD1. The CDR3 is 16 residues long. V shed 5 bases and J 0 bases; nucleotides not matched to a gene: 4. Germline V gives CDR1 SGHAT, CDR2 FQDESV (reference sequence). The CDR3 DNA reads TGTGCCAGCAGCCTCCGGGACAGGGCGAACACCGGGGAGCTGTTTTTT. This sequence encodes CASSLRDRANTGELFF.

The J gene is TRBJ1-4, the V gene TRBV23-1; D unresolved. TRBV23-1 qualifies as an ORF whose function is uncertain. The CDR3 sequence is 18 residues long. Trimming took off 6 bases at V and 4 bases at J, with 24 bases between the two ends. Here the CDR3 reads CASSPFKTPPGLNEKLFF. The CDR3 region has the DNA TGCGCCAGCAGCCCATTCAAAACACCTCCAGGACTTAATGAAAAACTGTTTTTT.

Concerning this clone itself: The junction does not match germline at one end; this may be a read error. This chain uses TRBV19 with TRBJ1-5; 9 bases match TRBD1. The CDR3 runs to 16 residues. Germline-derived CDR1 and CDR2 are LNHDA and SQIVND (reference sequence). CDR3 bases: TGTGCCAGTAGTATGATGGGGACAGGGAGCACTCAGCCCCAGCATTTT. Its protein product is CASSMMGTGSTQPQHF.

Only one count was recorded for this clone. The chain joins TRBV7-9 to TRBJ2-1, with 7 nucleotides matching TRBD2. The CDR3 length is 15 residues. Germline trimming cut 4 bases from V and 4 bases from J; bases unmatched to any gene: 7. CDR1 SEHNR and CDR2 FQNEAQ come from the germline V gene (reference sequence). The CDR3 loop is CASSSSLAVYNEQFF. In DNA form, the CDR3 reads TGTGCCAGCAGCTCCAGTCTAGCGGTTTACAATGAGCAGTTCTTC. The full variable domain, rest sourced from reference TRBV7-9 and TRBJ2-1, is DTGVSQNPRHKITKRGQNVTFRCDPISEHNRLYWYRQTLGQGPEFLTYFQNEAQLEKSRLLSDRFSAERPKGSFSTLEIQRTEQGDSAMYLCASSSSLAVYNEQFFGPGTRLTVL.

The chain carries TRBV6-1 and TRBJ2-1; tentatively, D is TRBD2 (6 bases). Trimming removed 1 base at V and 1 base at J, with 8 bases between. Germline V gene lookup returns CDR1 MNHNS and CDR2 SASEGT. The CDR3 sequence is 15 residues long. The CDR3 DNA sequence: TGTGCCAGCAGTGAAGGCGGGATGTCCTACAATGAGCAGTTCTTC. Amino acids: CASSEGGMSYNEQFF.

V gene TRBV7-3 combines with J gene TRBJ2-1; D is perhaps TRBD2 (6 bases). CDR1 SGHTA and CDR2 FQGTGA come from the germline V gene. Trimming shortened V by 2 bases and J by 9 bases, and 8 bases separated the two germline ends. The CDR3 runs to 12 residues. The CDR3 protein is CASSLAGREQFF. CDR3 coding DNA: TGTGCCAGCAGCTTAGCGGGACGTGAGCAGTTCTTC.

This clone was recorded once. The chain carries TRBV5-1 and TRBJ2-5; D possibly corresponds to TRBD2 (5 bases). Germline V gives CDR1 SGHRS, CDR2 YFSETQ. Between the trimmed V and J ends, which lost 5 bases and 3 bases, there was a span of 14 bases. This CDR3 contains 14 residues. The CDR3 loop reads CASRNGLGEETQYF. CDR3 sequence (DNA): TGCGCCAGCAGAAACGGACTGGGCGAAGAGACCCAGTACTTC.

The chain carries TRBV4-1 and TRBJ2-3, with D tentatively TRBD1 (6 bases). There are 15 residues in the CDR3. In germline, CDR1 is MGHRA, CDR2 YSYEKL. Trimming stripped 4 bases from V and 7 bases from J, with 18 bases between. The CDR3 reads CASSRPGQFKNTQYF. CDR3 DNA: TGCGCCAGCAGCCGCCCCGGACAGTTCAAAAATACGCAGTATTTT.

This clone was counted a single time. V usage is TRBV27 and J usage is TRBJ2-1; D may be TRBD2 (5 bases). Looked up from germline, CDR1 is MNHEY and CDR2 is SMNVEV (reference sequence). This CDR3 has 15 residues. The ends were cut back, 6 bases at V and 1 base at J, with 13 bases in the middle. The CDR3: CASREAPTSYNEQFF. CDR3 bases: TGTGCCAGCAGGGAGGCCCCAACTTCCTACAATGAGCAGTTCTTC.

This sequence joins TRBV28 and TRBJ1-3; D is undetermined. Trimming took 7 bases from V and 0 from J, leaving 10 bases between them. Germline assignment: CDR1 MDHEN and CDR2 SYDVKM. The CDR3 sequence is 14 residues long. The CDR3: CASTQGSSGNTIYF. The CDR3 DNA reads TGTGCCAGCACTCAAGGGAGCTCTGGAAACACCATATATTTT.

The gene calls are TRBV2 and TRBJ1-1; TRBD1 might be the D (5 bases). The CDR3 is 15 residues long. Germline V gives CDR1 SNHLY, CDR2 FYNNEI. Trimming removed 7 bases from V and 0 bases from J, with 15 bases in between. CDR3: CASTALMTVNTEAFF. The CDR3 nucleotides read TGTGCCAGCACCGCTTTGATGACAGTGAACACTGAAGCTTTCTTT.

V gene TRBV14 combines with J gene TRBJ1-2; D is unresolved. V lost 2 bases, J lost 2 bases, and 6 bases lay in between. From germline, CDR1 is SGHDN and CDR2 FVKESK. The CDR3 extends over 13 amino acids. The CDR3 region has the DNA TGTGCCAGCAGCCAAATTGGCAACTATGGCTACACCTTC. It is translated as CASSQIGNYGYTF.

V usage is TRBV28 and J usage is TRBJ2-2; possibly TRBD2 for D (5 bases). CDR1 and CDR2 from the germline V gene are MDHEN and SYDVKM. The CDR3 has 14 residues. V was trimmed by 5 bases and J by 6 bases, leaving 13 bases between them. CDR3 DNA sequence: TGTGCCAGCAGTGAAGATACTAGACCCGGGGAGCTGTTTTTT. Translation gives CASSEDTRPGELFF. Based on the CDR3 plus reference TRBV28 and TRBJ2-2, the full variable domain is DVKVTQSSRYLVKRTGEKVFLECVQDMDHENMFWYRQDPGLGLRLIYFSYDVKMKEKGDIPEGYSVSREKKERFSLILESASTNQTSMYLCASSEDTRPGELFFGEGSRLTVL.

This chain links TRBV15 with TRBJ1-3, with D unclear. This CDR3 has 16 amino acids. Germline CDR1 reads LNHNV; CDR2 reads YYDKDF (reference sequence). V was clipped by 0 bases and J by 0 bases, with 9 bases between them. CDR3 residues: CATSRDHINSGNTIYF. The CDR3 DNA reads TGTGCCACCAGCAGAGACCACATAAACTCTGGAAACACCATATATTTT.

The chain is built from TRBV4-3 and TRBJ2-7; 9 positions match TRBD2. V lost 0 bases to trimming and J lost 7 bases; unmatched junction nucleotides: 13. In germline, CDR1 is LGHNA, CDR2 YSLEER. This CDR3 spans 17 amino acids. CDR3 protein: CASSQEAALAGLGEQYF. The CDR3 DNA follows: TGCGCCAGCAGCCAAGAGGCAGCACTAGCGGGCCTCGGGGAGCAGTACTTC.

J is TRBJ2-6 and V is TRBV14; D ambiguous. The CDR3 loop spans 13 amino acids. V was trimmed by 4 bases and J by 2 bases, leaving 3 bases between them. Germline CDR1 reads SGHDN; CDR2 reads FVKESK. CDR3 sequence reads: CASSLAGANVLTF. Written as DNA, the CDR3 is TGTGCCAGCAGCCTAGCTGGGGCCAACGTCCTGACTTTC.

Worth noting for this clone: Other DNA sequences in this sample translate to the same CDR3. The rearrangement uses TRBV2 and TRBJ2-3, with 7 bases aligning to TRBD1. CDR1 is SNHLY and CDR2 is FYNNEI in the germline V gene. The trim removed 6 bases at V and 6 bases at J, leaving 6 bases unmatched. This CDR3 region has 13 residues. The CDR3 spells CASSGQETDTQYF. The CDR3 bases are TGTGCCAGCAGCGGACAGGAAACGGATACGCAGTATTTT.

The rearrangement links TRBV28 to TRBJ1-5; the D gene is possibly TRBD1 (5 bases). V gave up 6 bases and J gave up 0 bases, with 30 bases separating them. CDR1 MDHEN and CDR2 SYDVKM come from the germline V gene. CDR3 length equals 21 residues. The CDR3 spells CASRRSAFPAGIHDSNQPQHF. The CDR3 nucleotides read TGTGCCAGCAGACGGAGCGCGTTTCCCGCAGGGATTCACGATAGCAATCAGCCCCAGCATTTT. Looking up the rest from reference TRBV28 and TRBJ1-5 gives the full variable domain: DVKVTQSSRYLVKRTGEKVFLECVQDMDHENMFWYRQDPGLGLRLIYFSYDVKMKEKGDIPEGYSVSREKKERFSLILESASTNQTSMYLCASRRSAFPAGIHDSNQPQHFGDGTRLSIL.